Listed here is a single T cell receptor (beta chain). According to the study, genomic DNA was the template for TCR beta VDJ and CDR3 profiling. A single record per CDR3 protein comes from TCRdb applying MiXCR to the reads. This sample has about 180,000 distinct CDR3 sequences, with less than 55% found just once. The record originates from a study of CD8+CD57+ T cells in acquired aplastic anemia. Study at large: Sorted CD4+ and CD8+ cells gave an average of 3.2 ug of DNA.

The CDR3 totals 15 residues. Trimming at V came to 0 bases and at J to 3 bases, leaving 0 bases not matched to a gene. CDR1 is SGHTA, CDR2 FQGNSA, per germline. This TCR was recovered from a human donor in good health. The sequenced sample consisted of sorted CD4+, CD8+, or CD8+CD57+ T cells (not recorded which) from PBMCs. The J gene is TRBJ2-1, the V gene TRBV7-2, with 9 bases matching TRBD1. The CDR3 coding sequence is TGTGCCAGCAGCTTAGCGGACAGGGGCTACAATGAGCAGTTCTTC. This gives the protein CASSLADRGYNEQFF.